These 17 T cell receptor beta chains share one sample of origin, sequenced in a study of blood T cells in healthy people across ages. Through a sample-barcoded 5' primer and a J-beta primer mix, a second PCR was run for roughly 6 to 11 cycles. TCRdb recomputed calls from the 5' RACE reads with MiXCR, one row per CDR3 protein. The data hold over 500,000 distinct CDR3 sequences, with over 25% observed a single time. This sample was also put to use in a study of T cells of mothers and their children.

The sample taken for sequencing was blood. These receptors originate from a boy aged 2 to 10 in good health.

The V and J genes are TRBV6-2 or TRBV6-3 and TRBJ2-6; TRBD1 might be the D (6 bases). Trimming took off 10 bases at V and 4 bases at J, with 23 bases between the two ends. The germline V gene encodes CDR1 MNHEY and CDR2 SVGEGT. The CDR3 is 17 amino acids. The CDR3: CATRLGLQGTGANVLTF. The CDR3 DNA follows: TGTGCCACCCGTTTGGGATTACAGGGTACCGGGGCCAACGTCCTGACTTTC.

This clonotype has only a few counts. The chain joins TRBV25-1 to TRBJ2-7; the D is unclear. This CDR3 is built from 13 residues. Germline assignment: CDR1 MGHDK and CDR2 SYGVNS. V lost 4 bases and J lost 6, with 13 bases in between. The CDR3 DNA follows: TGTGCCAGCAGTGGTCAATCCGAGAGCGAGCAGTACTTC. It is translated as CASSGQSESEQYF.

The V and J genes are TRBV10-3 and TRBJ1-5, with D possibly matching TRBD1 (6 bases). In germline, CDR1 is ENHRY, CDR2 SYGVKD. V was clipped by 6 bases and J by 1 base, with 10 bases between them. The CDR3 length is 14 residues. CDR3 nucleotide sequence: TGTGCCATCAGCGAACAGGGAAGCAATCAGCCCCAGCATTTT. This encodes CAISEQGSNQPQHF.

This clonotype was counted only a few times. The chain combines TRBV7-8 with TRBJ2-3; D is undetermined. CDR1 and CDR2 (germline): SGHVS, FQNEAQ. The CDR3 is 14 amino acids. V lost 5 bases, J lost 2 bases, and 11 bases lay in between. CDR3: CASSPHEVTDTQYF. For the CDR3, the DNA is TGTGCCAGCAGCCCCCATGAAGTCACAGATACGCAGTATTTT.

V gene TRBV4-3 combines with J gene TRBJ1-5; 8 bases are a match to TRBD1. The CDR3 contains 13 residues. The germline gives CDR1 LGHNA, CDR2 YSLEER. V gave up 0 bases and J gave up 10 bases; unmatched junction bases: 2. The CDR3 region has the DNA TGCGCCAGCAGCCAAGATACAGGGGGTCCCCAGCATTTT. Encoded protein: CASSQDTGGPQHF.

The rearrangement links TRBV6-1 to TRBJ2-5; D might be TRBD2 (6 bases). The J call may be mistaken, given a closer DNA end match to TRBJ2-1. Germline V gene lookup returns CDR1 MNHNS and CDR2 SASEGT. The CDR3 loop spans 16 amino acids. CDR3: CASSGLGGGLYNEQFF. In DNA, the CDR3 is TGTGCCAGCTCCGGCCTGGGGGGAGGTCTCTACAATGAGCAGTTCTTC.

The V and J genes are TRBV3-1 and TRBJ2-3; D ambiguous. The CDR3 totals 13 residues. Germline CDR1 and CDR2: LGHDT and YNNKEL (reference sequence). The V end lost 1 base, the J end lost 5 bases, and 7 bases lay between the germline ends. The CDR3 sequence: CASSQVGKDTQYF. Here the CDR3 DNA reads TGTGCCAGCAGCCAAGTGGGGAAAGATACGCAGTATTTT.

This rearrangement joins TRBV28 to TRBJ2-1; the D gene is possibly TRBD2 (6 bases). This CDR3 contains 15 residues. Germline CDR1 reads MDHEN; CDR2 reads SYDVKM. V lost 6 bases to trimming and J lost 4 bases, with 16 bases between them. This CDR3 reads CASSPSAGEYNEQFF. CDR3 in DNA: TGTGCCAGCAGCCCCTCAGCGGGCGAGTACAATGAGCAGTTCTTC.

The rearrangement links TRBV10-3 to TRBJ1-2; D call uncertain. The CDR3 has 14 residues. Germline V gene lookup returns CDR1 ENHRY and CDR2 SYGVKD. V was shortened by 5 bases and J by 1 base, with 11 bases between the two germline ends. CDR3 DNA: TGTGCCATCAGTCAGGAGCGGTTTAACTATGGCTACACCTTC. Translation gives CAISQERFNYGYTF.

J is TRBJ1-2 and V is TRBV28, with 11 bases identical to TRBD1. Per the germline V gene, CDR1 is MDHEN and CDR2 is SYDVKM. This CDR3 comprises 13 residues. Trimming cost V 5 bases and J 10 bases; bases outside gene matches: 6. CDR3 region: CASSVRDRGFYTF. In DNA form, the CDR3 reads TGTGCCAGCAGTGTCCGGGACAGGGGGTTCTACACCTTC.

The chain uses TRBV21-1 and TRBJ1-4; the table's TRBD1 call for D was not verified on the DNA. TRBV21-1 counts as a pseudogene. The CDR3 length is 16 residues. CDR3 DNA: TGTGCCAGCAGCAAAAGCGCCGGGACAGGGGGTGAAAAACTGTTTTTT. Its protein is CASSKSAGTGGEKLFF.

This sequence joins TRBV4-3 and TRBJ2-1; 12 nucleotides line up with TRBD2. Per the germline V gene, CDR1 is LGHNA and CDR2 is YSLEER. This CDR3 comprises 17 residues. J gave up 7 bases and V 0 bases, and 7 bases lay outside the gene matches. DNA of the CDR3: TGCGCCAGCAGCCAAGATCCCGCTAGCGGGGGGGAAAATGAGCAGTTCTTC. Translated, it gives CASSQDPASGGENEQFF.

V is TRBV20-1 and J is TRBJ2-3; D uncertain. In germline, CDR1 is DFQATT, CDR2 SNEGSKA (reference sequence). The CDR3 contains 11 residues. The V and J ends lost 2 bases and 4 bases respectively, with 4 bases between them. DNA for the CDR3: TGCAGTGCTAGAACCGCAGATACGCAGTATTTT. The encoded protein is CSARTADTQYF.

This clonotype has a handful of counts. This chain uses TRBV4-1 with TRBJ2-7, with a weak D call TRBD2 (6 bases). Trimming took 3 bases from V and 3 from J, leaving 12 bases between them. The CDR3 loop spans 14 amino acids. The V gene's germline CDR1 is MGHRA and CDR2 YSYEKL. The CDR3 coding sequence is TGCGCCAGCAGCCACCCGACTAGTGGCTACGAGCAGTACTTC. Encoded protein: CASSHPTSGYEQYF.

The chain links TRBV10-2 to TRBJ2-6, with D perhaps matching TRBD2 (6 bases). Trimming left V 8 bases short and J 0 bases short, with 17 bases between. Germline V gene data show CDR1 as WSHSY and CDR2 as SAAADI. There are 17 residues in the CDR3. CDR3 sequence: CASVDGEVLSGANVLTF. The CDR3 nucleotides read TGCGCCAGCGTTGACGGGGAGGTTCTCTCTGGGGCCAACGTCCTGACTTTC.

This clonotype was recorded a few times. The chain uses TRBV9 and TRBJ2-1; 12 bases map to TRBD2. V trimming: 2 bases; J trimming: 10 bases; junction bases outside the gene matches: 10. The germline gives CDR1 SGDLS, CDR2 YYNGEE. The CDR3 runs 16 residues. The CDR3 reads CASSVALAGGPAEQFF. The CDR3 DNA reads as TGTGCCAGCAGCGTTGCGCTAGCGGGAGGGCCGGCCGAGCAGTTCTTC.

This clonotype was counted only a few times. V and J are TRBV29-1 and TRBJ1-1, with 9 nucleotides matching TRBD1. V lost 6 bases and J lost 3; bases outside the gene matches: 8. The CDR3 loop spans 14 amino acids. Germline CDR1 and CDR2: SQVTM and ANQGSEA. DNA of the CDR3: TGCAGCGTGTACCGGGACAGGGCGGACACTGAAGCTTTCTTT. Translated: CSVYRDRADTEAFF.